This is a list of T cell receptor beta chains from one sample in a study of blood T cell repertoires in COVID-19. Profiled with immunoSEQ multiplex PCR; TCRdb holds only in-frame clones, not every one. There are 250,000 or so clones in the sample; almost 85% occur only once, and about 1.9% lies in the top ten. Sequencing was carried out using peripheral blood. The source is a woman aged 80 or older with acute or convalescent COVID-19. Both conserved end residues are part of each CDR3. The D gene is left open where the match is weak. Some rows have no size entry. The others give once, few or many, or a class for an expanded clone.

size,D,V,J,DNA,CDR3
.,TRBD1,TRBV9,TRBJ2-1,TGTGCCAGCAGCCTCCAACAGGGGGCGCATATCAATGAGCAGTTCTTC,CASSLQQGAHINEQFF
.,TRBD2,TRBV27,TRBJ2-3,TGTGCCAGCAGTCCCCGCCTGCGACTAGCGGGACCCACAGATACGCAGTATTTT,CASSPRLRLAGPTDTQYF
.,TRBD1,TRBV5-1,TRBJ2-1,TGCGCCAGCAGCGAGGGACAGAGCTCCTACAATGAGCAGTTCTTC,CASSEGQSSYNEQFF
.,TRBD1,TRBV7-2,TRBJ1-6,TGTGCCAGCAGCTCTTGGGGGACAGGCGGGATACCCCTCCACTTT,CASSSWGTGGIPLHF
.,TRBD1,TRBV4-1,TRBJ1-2,TGCGCCAGCAGCCAGTCGAGCCCGGGACAGGGGGCGGTAGGCTACACCTTC,CASSQSSPGQGAVGYTF
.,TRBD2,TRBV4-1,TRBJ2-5,TGCGCCAGCAGCCAAGAGGGACTAGATTTTCGCCGAGAGACCCAGTACTTC,CASSQEGLDFRRETQYF
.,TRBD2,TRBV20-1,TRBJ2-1,TGCAGTGCTAGTCGAGCGGGAGAACAGTTCTTC,CSASRAGEQFF
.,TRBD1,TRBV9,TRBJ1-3,TGTGCCAGCAGCGTAGGGCCAACAGGGGGTTCTGGAAACACCATATATTTT,CASSVGPTGGSGNTIYF
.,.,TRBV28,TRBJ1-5,TGTGCCAGCAGCCCATCCCTAACAGGGTTGAATCAGCCCCAGCATTTT,CASSPSLTGLNQPQHF
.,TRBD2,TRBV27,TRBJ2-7,TGTGCCAGCAGGCGGGGGAACGGCTACGAGCAGTACTTC,CASRRGNGYEQYF
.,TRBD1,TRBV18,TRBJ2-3,TGTGCCAGCTCACCACCCTCGACAGGGTTGTTAACAGATACGCAGTATTTT,CASSPPSTGLLTDTQYF
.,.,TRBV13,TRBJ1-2,TGTGCCAGCAGCTTAGGAGTTGGCGGCTACACCTTC,CASSLGVGGYTF
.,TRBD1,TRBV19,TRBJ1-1,TGTGCCAGTAGTCAAGACAGGGGGGTCACTGAAGCTTTCTTT,CASSQDRGVTEAFF
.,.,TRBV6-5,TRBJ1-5,TGTGCCAGCAGTTTGACCCTGACTCCGCCCCAGCATTTT,CASSLTLTPPQHF
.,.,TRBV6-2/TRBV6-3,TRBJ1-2,TGTGCCAGCAGTTACTTTCTGGGCCGCGATGGCTACACCTTC,CASSYFLGRDGYTF
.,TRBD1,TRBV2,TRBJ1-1,TGTGCCAGCAATCGGGACAGGGGGAGTAACACTGAAGCTTTCTTT,CASNRDRGSNTEAFF
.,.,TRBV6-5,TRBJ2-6,TGTGCCAGCAGCTTTGAGTCTGGGGCCAACGTCCTGACTTTC,CASSFESGANVLTF
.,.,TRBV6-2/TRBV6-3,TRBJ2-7,TGTGCCAGCAGTTACTCACCCTTTGGAGACTCCTACGAGCAGTACTTC,CASSYSPFGDSYEQYF
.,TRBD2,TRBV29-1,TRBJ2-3,TGCAGCGTGCCGGGACTAGCGACAGATACGCAGTATTTT,CSVPGLATDTQYF
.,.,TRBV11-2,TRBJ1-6,TGTGCCAGCAGCTTAGAGGGGACAATCCGTTCACCCCTCCACTTT,CASSLEGTIRSPLHF
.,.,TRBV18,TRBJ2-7,TGTGCCAGCTCATCACAGACTACCTCCTACGAGCAGTACTTC,CASSSQTTSYEQYF
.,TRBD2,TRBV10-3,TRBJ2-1,TGTGCCATCAGTAGACTAGCGGGAAACAATGAGCAGTTCTTC,CAISRLAGNNEQFF
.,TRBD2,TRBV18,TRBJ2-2,TGTGCCAGCTCACCACGGTATCAGCGGGGGGACGACGGGGAGCTGTTTTTT,CASSPRYQRGDDGELFF
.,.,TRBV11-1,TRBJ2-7,TGTGCCAGCAGCCGTTTGACGGGCGAGCAGTACTTC,CASSRLTGEQYF
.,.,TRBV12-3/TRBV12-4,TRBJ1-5,TGTGCCAGCAGTGAGTTTAGCAATCAGCCCCAGCATTTT,CASSEFSNQPQHF
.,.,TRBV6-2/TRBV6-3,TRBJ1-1,TGTGCCAGCAGTTACATCGGGAACACTGAAGCTTTCTTT,CASSYIGNTEAFF
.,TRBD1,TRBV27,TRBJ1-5,TGTGCCAGCAGTCGACAATTAGACAGGGAAGGGCAGCCCCAGCATTTT,CASSRQLDREGQPQHF
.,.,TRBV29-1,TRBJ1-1,TGCAGCGGTCGGGAGGGGCTAGGAGTATGGGGTGCTTTCTTT,CSGREGLGVWGAFF
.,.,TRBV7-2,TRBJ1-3,TGTGCCAGCAGCTTAGCGTACGCAGTGACTGGAAACACCATATATTTT,CASSLAYAVTGNTIYF
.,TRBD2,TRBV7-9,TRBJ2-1,TGTGCCAGCAGCTCGGGACTAGCGGGACGCTCCTACAATGAGCAGTTCTTC,CASSSGLAGRSYNEQFF
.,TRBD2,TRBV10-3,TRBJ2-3,TGTGCCACAGGGACTAGCGGGGGTTTCGGCACAGATACGCAGTATTTT,CATGTSGGFGTDTQYF
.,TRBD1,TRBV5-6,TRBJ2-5,TGTGCCAGCAGCTTGTTGCAGGGGGCAGAGACCCAGTACTTC,CASSLLQGAETQYF
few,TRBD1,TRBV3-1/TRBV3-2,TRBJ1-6,TGTGCCAGCAGCCAGAGAGGGGGCGCTGGGAGCTCACCCCTCCACTTT,CASSQRGGAGSSPLHF
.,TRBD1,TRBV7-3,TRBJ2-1,TGTGCCAGCAGCTCGGGACAGTCATACAATGAGCAGTTCTTC,CASSSGQSYNEQFF
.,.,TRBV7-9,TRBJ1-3,TGTGCCAGCAGCTTAGAGGCAGGGAACTCTGGAAACACCATATATTTT,CASSLEAGNSGNTIYF